Listed below are T cell receptor beta chains from one sample, sequenced in a study of T cell repertoires in cytomegalovirus infection. TCRdb reanalysed the reads using MiXCR and keeps one entry per CDR3 protein. The data hold hundreds of thousands of distinct CDR3 sequences, with around 30% observed a single time. These receptors lack a known antigen. The sample here was cultured CD8+ T cells from PBMCs, taken from culture after CMV antigen stimulation. The source of these receptors is a human donor in good health (CMV status not recorded). Some clones in this sample may be carry-over from other donors' samples. Both conserved end residues are part of each CDR3. A D gene is named only where the DNA matches it firmly. Only part of the rows carry a size: once, few, many, or a class if the clone is expanded.

v_call: TRBV12-3/TRBV12-4; j_call: TRBJ2-5; clone_size: .; d_call: .; cdr3_aa: CASSSGGTLRETQYF; cdr3_nt: TGTGCCAGCAGTTCTGGGGGGACACTAAGAGAGACCCAGTACTTC
v_call: TRBV7-9; j_call: TRBJ2-7; clone_size: few; d_call: TRBD2; cdr3_aa: CASSLGDYNYEQYF; cdr3_nt: TGTGCCAGCAGCTTAGGGGACTATAACTACGAGCAGTACTTC
v_call: TRBV7-6; j_call: TRBJ2-3; clone_size: .; d_call: .; cdr3_aa: CVSSPLAKSTDTQYF; cdr3_nt: TGTGTCAGCAGCCCCCTCGCGAAGAGCACAGATACGCAGTATTTT
v_call: TRBV6-5; j_call: TRBJ2-7; clone_size: many; d_call: .; cdr3_aa: CASSYGAGYEQYF; cdr3_nt: TGTGCCAGCAGTTACGGTGCGGGCTACGAGCAGTACTTC
v_call: TRBV4-1; j_call: TRBJ1-2; clone_size: .; d_call: .; cdr3_aa: CASSQVVSGGYTF; cdr3_nt: TGCGCCAGCAGCCAAGTGGTGTCGGGTGGCTACACCTTC
v_call: TRBV7-9; j_call: TRBJ1-4; clone_size: .; d_call: TRBD1; cdr3_aa: CASSPRGDRGRTNEKLFF; cdr3_nt: TGTGCCAGCAGCCCTAGGGGGGACAGGGGACGGACTAATGAAAAACTGTTTTTT
v_call: TRBV7-3; j_call: TRBJ2-2; clone_size: .; d_call: TRBD1; cdr3_aa: CASSLDRSYANTGELFF; cdr3_nt: TGTGCCAGCAGCTTGGACAGGAGCTACGCGAACACCGGGGAGCTGTTTTTT
v_call: TRBV2; j_call: TRBJ2-1; clone_size: .; d_call: .; cdr3_aa: CASPGEGWSYNEQFF; cdr3_nt: TGTGCCAGCCCAGGGGAGGGCTGGTCCTACAATGAGCAGTTCTTC
v_call: TRBV11-2; j_call: TRBJ2-5; clone_size: few; d_call: .; cdr3_aa: CASSTVPNRETQYF; cdr3_nt: TGTGCCAGCAGCACTGTCCCTAACAGAGAGACCCAGTACTTC
v_call: TRBV7-9; j_call: TRBJ2-7; clone_size: few; d_call: .; cdr3_aa: CASSWGEGTRPYEQYF; cdr3_nt: TGTGCCAGCAGCTGGGGGGAGGGGACACGGCCGTACGAGCAGTACTTC
v_call: TRBV7-9; j_call: TRBJ1-2; clone_size: .; d_call: TRBD1; cdr3_aa: CASSVQGAVGYTF; cdr3_nt: TGTGCCAGCAGCGTACAGGGGGCCGTTGGCTACACCTTC
v_call: TRBV13; j_call: TRBJ2-3; clone_size: .; d_call: .; cdr3_aa: CASSSSGSGDTQYF; cdr3_nt: TGTGCCAGCAGCTCAAGCGGGTCTGGAGATACGCAGTATTTT
v_call: TRBV7-8; j_call: TRBJ2-1; clone_size: few; d_call: TRBD2; cdr3_aa: CASSSKRGGLGEQFF; cdr3_nt: TGTGCCAGCAGCTCCAAGCGGGGGGGCCTCGGGGAGCAGTTCTTC
v_call: TRBV6-2/TRBV6-3; j_call: TRBJ2-1; clone_size: .; d_call: .; cdr3_aa: CASSYSPTRWVVF; cdr3_nt: TGTGCCAGCAGTTACTCGCCCACCCGGTGGGTTGTCTTC
v_call: TRBV6-5; j_call: TRBJ1-2; clone_size: .; d_call: TRBD1; cdr3_aa: CASGHGQGSSVGYTF; cdr3_nt: TGTGCCAGCGGACATGGACAGGGGAGCTCCGTTGGCTACACCTTC
v_call: TRBV6-1; j_call: TRBJ2-1; clone_size: many; d_call: .; cdr3_aa: CASSSGLEQFF; cdr3_nt: TGTGCCAGCAGTAGTGGACTTGAGCAGTTCTTC
v_call: TRBV7-8; j_call: TRBJ2-5; clone_size: many; d_call: .; cdr3_aa: CASSLFTAGLQETQYF; cdr3_nt: TGTGCCAGCAGCTTATTTACAGCCGGACTTCAAGAGACCCAGTACTTC
v_call: TRBV27; j_call: TRBJ1-5; clone_size: .; d_call: .; cdr3_aa: CASKHSLGGNQPQHF; cdr3_nt: TGTGCCAGCAAGCACAGCTTGGGTGGCAATCAGCCCCAGCATTTT
v_call: TRBV6-5; j_call: TRBJ1-1; clone_size: .; d_call: .; cdr3_aa: CASSYSTGHRGAFF; cdr3_nt: TGTGCCAGCAGTTACTCTACAGGGCATAGGGGAGCTTTCTTT
v_call: TRBV6-1; j_call: TRBJ1-5; clone_size: few; d_call: .; cdr3_aa: CASSYIQDSNQPQHF; cdr3_nt: TGTGCCAGCAGCTACATACAAGATAGCAATCAGCCCCAGCATTTT